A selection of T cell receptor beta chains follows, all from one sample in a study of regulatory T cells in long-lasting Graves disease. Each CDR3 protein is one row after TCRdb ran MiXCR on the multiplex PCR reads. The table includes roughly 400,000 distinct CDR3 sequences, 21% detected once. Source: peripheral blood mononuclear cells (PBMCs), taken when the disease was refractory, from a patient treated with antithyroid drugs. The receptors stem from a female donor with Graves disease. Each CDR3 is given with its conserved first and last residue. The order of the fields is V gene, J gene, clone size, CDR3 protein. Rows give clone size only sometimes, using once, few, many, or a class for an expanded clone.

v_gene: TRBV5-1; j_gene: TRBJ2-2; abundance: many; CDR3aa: CASSLGRYSTGELFF
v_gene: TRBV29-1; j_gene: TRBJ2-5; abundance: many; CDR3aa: CSGLAGETQYF
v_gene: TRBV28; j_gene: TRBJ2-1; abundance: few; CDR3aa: CASSPGAVDEQFF
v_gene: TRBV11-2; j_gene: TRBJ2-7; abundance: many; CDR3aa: CASSLAGSSYEQYF
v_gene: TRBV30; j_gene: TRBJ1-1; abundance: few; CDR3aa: CAWSVPEGGPYTEAFF
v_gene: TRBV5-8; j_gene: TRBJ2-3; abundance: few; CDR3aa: CASSLGLAGGRTDTQYF
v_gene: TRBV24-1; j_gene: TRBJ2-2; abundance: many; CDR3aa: CATSDFGELFF
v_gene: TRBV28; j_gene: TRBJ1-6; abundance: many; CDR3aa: CAGIRQGLFSSYNSPLHF
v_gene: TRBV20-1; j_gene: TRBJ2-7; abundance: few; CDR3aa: CSGIRGRAGGPPEQYF
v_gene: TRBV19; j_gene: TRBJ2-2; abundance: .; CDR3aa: CASTLGTASGELFF
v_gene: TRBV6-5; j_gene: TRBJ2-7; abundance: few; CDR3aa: CASSYSRRTYEQYF
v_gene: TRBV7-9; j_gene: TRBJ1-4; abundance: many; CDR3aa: CASTKGEKLFF
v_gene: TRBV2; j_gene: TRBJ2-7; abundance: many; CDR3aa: CASTRGTATYEQYF
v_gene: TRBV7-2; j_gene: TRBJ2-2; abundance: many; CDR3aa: CASSYRTGGTGELFF
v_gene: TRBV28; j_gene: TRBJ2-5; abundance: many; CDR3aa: CASTSTGLETQYF
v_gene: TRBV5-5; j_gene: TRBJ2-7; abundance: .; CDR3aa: CASSPGDRDYEQYF
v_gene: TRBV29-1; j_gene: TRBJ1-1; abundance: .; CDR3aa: CSVVGDPLNTEAFF
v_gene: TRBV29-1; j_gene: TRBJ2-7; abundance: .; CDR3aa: CSVEEGLAGGSYEQYF
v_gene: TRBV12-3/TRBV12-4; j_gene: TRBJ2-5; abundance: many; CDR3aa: CASSTDTTTAQETQYF
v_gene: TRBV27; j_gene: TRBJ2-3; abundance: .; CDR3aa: CASSLPTGGSTFTDTQYF
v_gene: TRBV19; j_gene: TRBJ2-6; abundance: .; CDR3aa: CASSIWVSGANVLTF
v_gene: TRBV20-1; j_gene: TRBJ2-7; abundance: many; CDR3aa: CSAKRGSWVGEQYF
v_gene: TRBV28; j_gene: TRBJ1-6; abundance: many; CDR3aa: CASSFAGNSPLHF
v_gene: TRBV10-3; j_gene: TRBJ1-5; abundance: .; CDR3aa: CAITWDLNQPQHF
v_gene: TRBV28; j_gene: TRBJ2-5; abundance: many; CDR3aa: CASSPYRDQETQYF
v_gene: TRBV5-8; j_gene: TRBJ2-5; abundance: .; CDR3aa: CASSLGLATGAETQYF
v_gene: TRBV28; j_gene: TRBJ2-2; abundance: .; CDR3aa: CASRGLAGGPSNTGELFF
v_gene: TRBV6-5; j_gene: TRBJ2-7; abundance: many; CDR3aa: CASSLSLASYEQYF